This T cell receptor beta chain emerged from a study of shared clonotypes between healthy human individuals. Trimming pared 0 bases from V and 2 bases from J, leaving 5 bases between. Germline loops: CDR1 LNHDA, CDR2 SQIVND (reference sequence). The CDR3 covers 15 residues. A deep-level run was used for the assay. Only in-frame clones appear in the TCRdb table, and some are missing; sequencing was by immunoSEQ multiplex PCR. This table has around 600,000 clones, almost 97% appearing once. Findings of the study overall: On the whole, naive subsets had larger estimated richness than memory subsets had.

About this clone itself: The antigen is undetermined.

CD4+ cells underwent separation, giving CD45RA+ naive and CD45RA-negative memory subsets. Material for sequencing was naive CD4+ T cells sorted from blood. Subset specified: CD45RA+ positively selected. The receptor comes from a woman aged 30 to 39 in good health. The V gene is TRBV19, the J gene TRBJ2-6; D unclear. CDR3 sequence: CASSIDQPGANVLTF. In nucleotides, the CDR3 is TGTGCCAGTAGTATAGATCAACCTGGGGCCAACGTCCTGACTTTC.